The 5 T cell receptor beta chains below all came from one sample that was sequenced in a study of T cell responses to AZD1222 COVID-19 vaccine (dated by TCRdb to the early 2020s). The library relied on the immunoSEQ multiplex PCR assay. The immuneACCESS repertoire file appears here via TCRdb, limited to in-frame rearrangements. These files lack a portion of the clones; in checked studies, under half of the deficit traces to unresolved V genes, and the cause of the others is not known. Present in this sample are about 92,000 clones, approximately 91% of which were seen just once. The ten largest clones add up to over 20% of the sample. The time point label corresponds to: baseline before first vaccination. Sequences were derived from peripheral blood, sampled on day 0 of AZD1222 vaccination. These receptors were taken from an adult in good health.

The chain recombines TRBV6-1 with TRBJ2-7; TRBD2 might be the D (6 bases). Trimming cost V 0 bases and J 2 bases, with 8 bases left between them. The CDR3 spans 14 residues. CDR1 MNHNS and CDR2 SASEGT come from the germline V gene. The CDR3 DNA reads as TGTGCCAGCAGTGAAGCGGGGGGTACCTACGAGCAGTACTTC. The encoded protein is CASSEAGGTYEQYF.

The chain has TRBV11-2 and TRBJ2-7; 8 positions match TRBD1. This CDR3 is 15 amino acids long. CDR1 is SGHAT and CDR2 is FQNNGV in the germline V gene. J lost 8 bases, V lost 1 base, and 10 bases had no gene match. Here the CDR3 DNA reads TGTGCCAGCAGCTTAGGTGGTCAGGGGGCCACGCAGCAGTACTTC. Its translation is CASSLGGQGATQQYF. The full variable domain, completed using reference TRBV11-2 and TRBJ2-7, is EAGVAQSPRYKIIEKRQSVAFWCNPISGHATLYWYQQILGQGPKLLIQFQNNGVVDDSQLPKDRFSAERLKGVDSTLKIQPAKLEDSAVYLCASSLGGQGATQQYFGPGTRLTVT.

This chain links TRBV6-5 with TRBJ1-3, with 7 positions matching TRBD1. V was clipped by 6 bases and J by 6 bases; unmatched bases: 5. The CDR3 extends over 13 amino acids. Germline CDR1 is MNHEY and CDR2 is SVGAGI. The DNA for the CDR3 is TGTGCCAGCAGGTCCGACAGGGCAAACACCATATATTTT. Its protein is CASRSDRANTIYF.

This clone showed up just once. The chain links TRBV7-9 to TRBJ1-1, with 9 bases lining up with TRBD1. The V gene end was trimmed by 8 bases and the J gene end by 4 bases; junction bases not matched to a gene: 8. The CDR3 loop spans 14 amino acids. CDR1 and CDR2 from the germline V gene are SEHNR and FQNEAQ (reference sequence). The CDR3 region has the DNA TGTGCCAGCGAACAACAGGGGGCGTCCACTGAAGCTTTCTTT. It codes for CASEQQGASTEAFF.

The gene calls are TRBV19 and TRBJ2-7; TRBD1 aligns across 10 bases. The V segment lost 3 bases and the J segment 4 bases; nucleotides outside the gene matches: 6. The V gene's germline CDR1 is LNHDA and CDR2 SQIVND (reference sequence). The CDR3 contains 15 residues. The CDR3 here is CASSIRQGALYEQYF. The CDR3 DNA reads TGTGCCAGTAGTATCCGACAGGGGGCGCTTTACGAGCAGTACTTC.